This T cell receptor beta chain was recorded in a study of T cell responses to AZD1222 COVID-19 vaccine. Findings and caveats of the study: The reported proportion of spike-specific TCRs targeting unmutated variant regions was nearly half.

Using immunoSEQ multiplex PCR, the repertoire was profiled, and TCRdb retains in-frame clones only, with some absent. This table holds approximately 120,000 clones, about 90% found once. J lost 5 bases, V lost 0 bases, and 10 bases had no gene match. The germline V gene encodes CDR1 SGDLS and CDR2 YYNGEE. The CDR3 loop spans 17 amino acids. The table lists this clone with a few counts. What it binds is unknown. V is TRBV9 and J is TRBJ2-5; 10 bases fit TRBD2. The TCR sequence derives from an adult in good health. The sequences come from peripheral blood, collected on day 0 of AZD1222 vaccination. The CDR3 DNA follows: TGTGCCAGCAGCGTAGGAGTCAGAGCGGGAGGGATGGAGACCCAGTACTTC. Amino acids: CASSVGVRAGGMETQYF.